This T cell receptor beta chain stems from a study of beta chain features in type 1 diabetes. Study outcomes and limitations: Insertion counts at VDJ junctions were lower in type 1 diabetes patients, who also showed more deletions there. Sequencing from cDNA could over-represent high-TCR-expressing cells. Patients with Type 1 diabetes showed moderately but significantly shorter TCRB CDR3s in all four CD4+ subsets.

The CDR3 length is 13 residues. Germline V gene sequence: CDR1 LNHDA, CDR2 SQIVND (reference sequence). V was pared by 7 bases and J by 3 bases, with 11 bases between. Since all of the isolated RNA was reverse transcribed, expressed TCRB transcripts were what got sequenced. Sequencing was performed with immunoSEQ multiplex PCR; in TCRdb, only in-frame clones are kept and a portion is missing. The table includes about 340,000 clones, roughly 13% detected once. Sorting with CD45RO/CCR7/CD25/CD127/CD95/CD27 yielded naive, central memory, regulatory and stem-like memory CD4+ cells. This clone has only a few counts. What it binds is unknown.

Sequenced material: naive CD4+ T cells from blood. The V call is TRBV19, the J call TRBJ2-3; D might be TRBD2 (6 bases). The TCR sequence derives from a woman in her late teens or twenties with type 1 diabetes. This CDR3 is CASTPGVTDTQYF. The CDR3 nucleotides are TGTGCCAGTACCCCGGGGGTTACAGATACGCAGTATTTT.